This TCR beta chain was recovered during a study of response to subunit inactivated influenza vaccine. Overall study findings and caveats: Authors proposed each seasonal influenza vaccination draws in few new T cells.

This clonotype has a handful of counts. Its antigen is still unknown. CDR1 is ENHRY, CDR2 SYGVKD, per germline. V lost 10 bases, J lost 5 bases, and 16 bases stayed unmatched. The CDR3 is 16 residues long. TCRdb passed the RT-PCR reads through MiXCR, listing each CDR3 protein once. The table records roughly 630,000 distinct CDR3 sequences, about 15% of them present only once. The starting material was PBMCs from blood, obtained less than 15 days before vaccination. V gene TRBV10-3 combines with J gene TRBJ2-1; 8 bases map to TRBD2. The sequence was obtained from a man in his fifties or sixties who received an inactivated influenza vaccine. CDR3 residues: CATSRAGVVKNNEQFF. CDR3 nucleotide sequence: TGTGCCACTTCAAGAGCGGGAGTCGTGAAGAACAATGAGCAGTTCTTC.